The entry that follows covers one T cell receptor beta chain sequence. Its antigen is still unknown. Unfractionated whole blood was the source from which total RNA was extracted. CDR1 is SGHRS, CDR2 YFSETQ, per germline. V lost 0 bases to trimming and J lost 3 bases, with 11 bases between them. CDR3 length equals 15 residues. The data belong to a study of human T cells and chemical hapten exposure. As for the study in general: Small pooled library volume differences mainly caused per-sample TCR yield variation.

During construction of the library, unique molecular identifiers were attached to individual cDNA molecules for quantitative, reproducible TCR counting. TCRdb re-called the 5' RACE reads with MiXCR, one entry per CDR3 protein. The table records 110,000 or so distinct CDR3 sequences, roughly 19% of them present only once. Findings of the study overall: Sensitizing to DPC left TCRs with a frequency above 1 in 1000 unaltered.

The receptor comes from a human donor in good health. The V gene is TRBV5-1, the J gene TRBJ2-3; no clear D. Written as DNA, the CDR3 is TGCGCCAGCAGCTTGGGTCGGACGGCGACAGATACGCAGTATTTT. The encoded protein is CASSLGRTATDTQYF.